This paragraph covers one T cell receptor (beta chain) sequence. Antigen: not known. The Oncomine TCR Beta short-read assay was what sequenced the DNA obtained from cultured CD4+ T cells. TCRdb itself ran the PCR reads through MiXCR, one entry per CDR3 protein. The sample has some 18,000 distinct CDR3 sequences; about 70% are singletons. Looked up from germline, CDR1 is LNHDA and CDR2 is SQIVND (reference sequence). The CDR3 totals 13 residues. V gave up 3 bases and J gave up 3 bases, with 6 bases separating them. This sample is drawn from a study of vaccination and CD4 T cells after COVID-19. The treatment denotes: approximately nine-day PBMC culture with coronavirus spike peptide pools or control peptides (ViraFEST assay).

The sequenced sample consisted of CD4+ T cells from blood, cultured in vitro. This chain links TRBV19 with TRBJ1-5; no firm D call. The sequence came from a human donor who had recovered from COVID-19. CDR3 sequence reads: CASSIRNNQPQHF. The DNA for the CDR3 is TGTGCCAGTAGTATCCGGAACAATCAGCCCCAGCATTTT. Full variable domain (outside the CDR3, taken from reference TRBV19 and TRBJ1-5): DGGITQSPKYLFRKEGQNVTLSCEQNLNHDAMYWYRQDPGQGLRLIYYSQIVNDFQKGDIAEGYSVSREKKESFPLTVTSAQKNPTAFYLCASSIRNNQPQHFGDGTRLSIL.